This TCR beta chain derives from a study of blood T cell repertoires in COVID-19 (dated by TCRdb to 2019 to 2021). With regard to the full study: Samples covering the acute and convalescent phases of COVID-19 were provided by collaborators in the United States, Italy and Spain. Where available, HLA class I and class II types were taken from metadata supplied by the sample provider and were not determined by assay-based typing. The material from the prospective study consisted of cDNA or gDNA derived from T cells, B-cell-depleted T cells, or PBMCs. Subjects who had been exposed to COVID-19, were actively infected with it, or had recovered from it provided the deeply sampled blood TCRbeta repertoires that made up the dataset. The samples were drawn from two sources: the first 160 participants of the ongoing ImmuneRACE study, and over 1,000 subjects contributed by 6 global collaborators. The repertoires were released in a freely available public database intended as a resource for research on the immune response to SARS-CoV-2. The sample metadata nearly always contained a de-identified subject ID, COVID-19 status, age in years and sex. General study outcomes and caveats: The amount of clinical and demographic metadata varied by source and participant and was provided uncurated.

TCRbeta CDR3 regions were amplified from genomic DNA by means of the immunoSEQ Assay, a bias-controlled multiplex PCR. In the source study's methods: Within the assay, amplification of reference gene primers was used to estimate how many nucleated cells each sample contained. Sequence reads were collapsed and filtered to measure the absolute abundance of every unique TCRbeta CDR3 rearrangement. For each sample, productive Simpson clonality was calculated as the square root of Simpson's diversity index over productive rearrangements. TCRdb holds this immuneACCESS table with in-frame rearrangements only. Some clones are missing; in checked studies, unresolved V genes explain under half, and the rest has no known cause. From that table come the V and J calls and clone size; the DNA was used to work out D and trimming. The table for this sample lists about 160,000 clones; approximately 93% of them were counted only once. The biggest ten clones account for about 2% of the sample.

One collaborating source in Seattle enrolled patients during active infection and followed them longitudinally through the course of disease. Whole blood was collected in K2EDTA tubes by collaborating institutions according to the institutions' own protocols. For TCRbeta analysis, collaborator samples were shipped as frozen whole blood, as isolated PBMCs, or as DNA extracted from either sample type. About this clone itself: Its antigen specificity is not known. Base qualities were left out, and no much larger clone turns up one base away.

There are 17 amino acids in the CDR3, from cysteine to phenylalanine inclusive. The kept DNA is CDR3 alone, 51 bases in frame from the first base. Taken from the germline V gene, the CDR1 and CDR2 loops are MNHEY and SVGEGT. V is pruned by 5 bases and J by 4 bases, leaving 11 bases of the junction without a gene match. Sequenced material: peripheral blood. The receptor chain draws on TRBV6-2 or TRBV6-3 and TRBJ1-4; the central 9 bases match TRBD1. This TCR was recovered from a woman aged 55-69 years with COVID-19, enrolled during active disease. The CDR3 reads CASSNPYGQGINEKLFF. In nucleotides, the sequence is TGTGCCAGCAGTAACCCCTACGGACAGGGGATTAATGAAAAACTGTTTTTT.